This T cell receptor beta chain was found in a study of control samples from healthy donors and cancer patients (dated by TCRdb to 2019 to 2021). Note on this clone: The specificity of this receptor is unknown. Within one base of it there is no much larger clone, and no base qualities were kept.

V lost 5 bases and J lost 4 bases; the stretch between them is 6 bases long. The CDR3 runs 11 residues from the cysteine to the phenylalanine. The kept DNA is CDR3 alone, 33 bases in frame from the first base. According to the germline V gene (reference sequence), CDR1 reads DFQATT and CDR2 reads SNEGSKA. The library came from the immunoSEQ multiplex PCR assay. TCRdb re-hosts the immuneACCESS table, in-frame sequences only. Its copies lack some clones; in the studies checked, an unresolved V gene accounts for under half of them, and the cause for the rest is not known. The sample records about 84,000 clones, around 91% of which are singletons. The ten largest clones take up about a sixth of the sample.

Source material: blood. Recombination joined TRBV20-1 with TRBJ2-1; a tentative D match to TRBD2 spans 6 bases. This receptor was taken from a young man in good health. The DNA sequence follows: TGCAGTGCTGGGACTTACAATGAGCAGTTCTTC. The resulting protein is CSAGTYNEQFF.